The sequence of this TCR beta chain was determined in a study of T cells in localized non-small cell lung cancer. Whole-study results and caveats: Adjacent lung tissue had a median approximately 57 of the top 100 clones found in the tumor. Heterogeneity cannot be ruled out, as sequencing used one tumor region only.

This clone showed up just once. Its antigen is undetermined. Assay used: immunoSEQ multiplex PCR; TCRdb lists only in-frame clones, some missing. This sample yields approximately 29,000 clones, of which about 86% are seen a single time; approximately 5.4% belongs to the top ten. The germline V gene encodes CDR1 SGHNT and CDR2 YYREEE (reference sequence). The length of the CDR3 is 15 residues. With 4 bases removed from V and 7 bases from J, the gap between germline ends came to 15 bases. V usage is TRBV5-4 and J usage is TRBJ1-6; possible D gene TRBD1, 5 bases. The sequence was obtained from a man between 35 and 75 years old with stage III lung adenocarcinoma. The sequencing used peripheral blood mononuclear cells, collected before any cancer treatment. The CDR3 is CASSPFGGSNSPLHF. For the CDR3, the DNA is TGTGCCAGCAGCCCGTTTGGGGGTAGCAATTCACCCCTCCACTTT.